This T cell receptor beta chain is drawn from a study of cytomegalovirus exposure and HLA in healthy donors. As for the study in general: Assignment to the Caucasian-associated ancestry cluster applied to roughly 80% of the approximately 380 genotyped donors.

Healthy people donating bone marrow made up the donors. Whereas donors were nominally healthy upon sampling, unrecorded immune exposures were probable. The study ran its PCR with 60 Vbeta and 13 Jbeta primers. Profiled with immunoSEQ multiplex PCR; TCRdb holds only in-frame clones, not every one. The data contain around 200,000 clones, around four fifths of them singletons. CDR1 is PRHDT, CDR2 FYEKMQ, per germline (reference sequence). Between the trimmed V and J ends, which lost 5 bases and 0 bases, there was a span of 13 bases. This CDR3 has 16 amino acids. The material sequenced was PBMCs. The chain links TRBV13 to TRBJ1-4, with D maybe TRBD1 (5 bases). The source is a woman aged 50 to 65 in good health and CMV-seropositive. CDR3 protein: CASSGGSKATNEKLFF. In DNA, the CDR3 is TGTGCCAGCAGCGGGGGGTCCAAAGCAACTAATGAAAAACTGTTTTTT. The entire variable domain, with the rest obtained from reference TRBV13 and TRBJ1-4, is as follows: AAGVIQSPRHLIKEKRETATLKCYPIPRHDTVYWYQQGPGQDPQFLISFYEKMQSDKGSIPDRFSAQQFSDYHSELNMSSLELGDSALYFCASSGGSKATNEKLFFGSGTQLSVL.